This T cell receptor beta chain appears in the sequencing data of a study of blood T cell repertoires in COVID-19. Study as a whole: Spain, Italy and the United States supplied samples that represented acute and convalescent COVID-19. T cells, B-cell-depleted T cells, or PBMCs provided the cDNA or gDNA that served as material.

As originally analysed: Amplification with reference gene primers provided the estimates of nucleated cell counts. TCRdb's copy holds only in-frame clones and misses some; the assay was immunoSEQ multiplex PCR. V and J calls and clone size are as listed in that table; D and trimming were resolved from the DNA. The sample yields roughly 56,000 clones, approximately 86% seen once. The CDR3 loop spans 13 amino acids. CDR1 SGHDT and CDR2 YYEEEE come from the germline V gene. Trimming pared 5 bases from V and 0 bases from J, leaving 8 bases between. This clonotype originated in a man between 65 and 85 years old with acute or convalescent COVID-19. V usage is TRBV5-6 and J usage is TRBJ2-5; D uncertain. Sequenced material: peripheral blood. The CDR3: CASRYSYQETQYF. For the CDR3, the DNA is TGTGCCAGCAGATACTCCTACCAAGAGACCCAGTACTTC. The variable domain in full, with the rest retrieved from reference TRBV5-6 and TRBJ2-5, is DAGVTQSPTHLIKTRGQQVTLRCSPKSGHDTVSWYQQALGQGPQFIFQYYEEEERQRGNFPDRFSGHQFPNYSSELNVNALLLGDSALYLCASRYSYQETQYFGPGTRLLVL.